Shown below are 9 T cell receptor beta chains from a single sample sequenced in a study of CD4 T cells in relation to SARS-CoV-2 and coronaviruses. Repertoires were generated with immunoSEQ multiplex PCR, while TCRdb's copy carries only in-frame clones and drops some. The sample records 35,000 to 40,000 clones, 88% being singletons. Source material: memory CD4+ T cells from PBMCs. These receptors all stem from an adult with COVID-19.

The CDR3: CASSEEFEPRGIFF. CDR3 DNA sequence: TGTGCCAGCAGTGAAGAATTTGAACCCCGCGGGATCTTCTTT. The V call is TRBV2, the J call TRBJ1-1; unclear D gene. This CDR3 contains 14 residues. Germline CDR1 and CDR2: SNHLY and FYNNEI. Trimming shortened V by 1 base and J by 14 bases, and 20 bases separated the two germline ends. Looking up the rest from reference TRBV2 and TRBJ1-1 gives the full variable domain: EPEVTQTPSHQVTQMGQEVILRCVPISNHLYFYWYRQILGQKVEFLVSFYNNEISEKSEIFDDQFSVERPDGSNFTLKIRSTKLEDSAMYFCASSEEFEPRGIFFGQGTRLTVV.

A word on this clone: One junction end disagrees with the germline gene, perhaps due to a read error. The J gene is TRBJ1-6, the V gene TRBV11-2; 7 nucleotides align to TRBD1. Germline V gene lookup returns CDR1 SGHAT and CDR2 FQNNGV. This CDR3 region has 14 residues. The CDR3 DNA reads TGTGCCAGCAGCCTAGACAGGGTTCGCTCACCCCTCCACTTT. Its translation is CASSLDRVRSPLHF.

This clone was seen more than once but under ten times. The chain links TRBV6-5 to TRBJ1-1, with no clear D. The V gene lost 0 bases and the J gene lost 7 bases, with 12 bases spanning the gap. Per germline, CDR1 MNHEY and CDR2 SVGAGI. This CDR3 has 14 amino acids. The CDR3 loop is CASSYSRYGYEAFF. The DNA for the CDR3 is TGTGCCAGCAGTTACTCGAGGTACGGGTATGAAGCTTTCTTT.

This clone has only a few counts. CDR3 bases: TGTGCCAGCAGCTACGAGCCGACAGGAGCCGCTGAAGCTTTCTTT. It translates to CASSYEPTGAAEAFF. The chain has TRBV3-1 (or the pseudogene TRBV3-2) and TRBJ1-1, with a weak D call TRBD1 (6 bases). The CDR3 spans 15 residues. Germline V CDR1 and CDR2: LGHDT, YNNKEL (reference sequence). V lost 5 bases and J lost 6, with 19 bases in between.

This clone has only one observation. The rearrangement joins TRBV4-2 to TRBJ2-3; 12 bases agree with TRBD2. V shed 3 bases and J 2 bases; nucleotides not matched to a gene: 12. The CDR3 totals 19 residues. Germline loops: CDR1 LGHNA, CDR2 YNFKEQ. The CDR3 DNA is TGTGCCAGCAGCCAGGGAACTAGCGGGGGGAAGCCCCTCACAGATACGCAGTATTTT. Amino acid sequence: CASSQGTSGGKPLTDTQYF.

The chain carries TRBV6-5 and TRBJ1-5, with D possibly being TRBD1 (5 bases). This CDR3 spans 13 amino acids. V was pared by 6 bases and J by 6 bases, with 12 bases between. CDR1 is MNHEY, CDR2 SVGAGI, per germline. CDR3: CASSAPGRQPQHF. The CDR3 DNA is TGTGCCAGCAGCGCTCCGGGGCGTCAGCCCCAGCATTTT.

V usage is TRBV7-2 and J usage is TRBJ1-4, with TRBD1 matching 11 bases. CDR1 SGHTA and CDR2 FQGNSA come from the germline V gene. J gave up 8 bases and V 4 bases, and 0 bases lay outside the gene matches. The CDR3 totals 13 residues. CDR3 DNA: TGTGCCAGCAGCTGGGACAGGGGGGAAAAACTGTTTTTT. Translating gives CASSWDRGEKLFF.

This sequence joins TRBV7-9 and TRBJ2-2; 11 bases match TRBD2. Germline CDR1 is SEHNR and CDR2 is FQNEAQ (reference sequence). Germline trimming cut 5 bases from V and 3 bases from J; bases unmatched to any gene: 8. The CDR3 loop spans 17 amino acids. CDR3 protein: CASSDVAGGLYTGELFF. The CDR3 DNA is TGTGCCAGCAGCGATGTAGCGGGGGGGCTTTACACCGGGGAGCTGTTTTTT.

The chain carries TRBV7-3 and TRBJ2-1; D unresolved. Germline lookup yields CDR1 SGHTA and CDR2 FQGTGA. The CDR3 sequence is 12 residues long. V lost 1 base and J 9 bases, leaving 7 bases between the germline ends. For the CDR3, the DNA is TGTGCCAGCAGCTTAAATGGTCGTGAGCAGTTCTTC. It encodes CASSLNGREQFF. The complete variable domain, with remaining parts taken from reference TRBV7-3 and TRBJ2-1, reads GAGVSQTPSNKVTEKGKYVELRCDPISGHTALYWYRQSLGQGPEFLIYFQGTGAADDSGLPNDRFFAVRPEGSVSTLKIQRTERGDSAVYLCASSLNGREQFFGPGTRLTVL.